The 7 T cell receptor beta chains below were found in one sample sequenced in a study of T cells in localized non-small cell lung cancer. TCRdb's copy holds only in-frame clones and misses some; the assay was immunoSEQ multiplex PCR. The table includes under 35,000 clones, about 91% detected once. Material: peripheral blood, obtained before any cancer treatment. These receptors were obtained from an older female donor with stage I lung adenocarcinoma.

The CDR3 spells CAWSVMADTQYF. The CDR3 region has the DNA TGTGCCTGGAGTGTCATGGCAGATACGCAGTATTTT. The chain recombines TRBV30 with TRBJ2-3; D is unresolved. Between the trimmed V and J ends, which lost 0 bases and 4 bases, there was a span of 5 bases. This CDR3 is 12 amino acids long. Germline assignment: CDR1 GTSNPN and CDR2 SVGIG (reference sequence).

CDR3 bases: TGTGCCTGGAGTGTACTGGGAACAGATACGCAGTATTTT. Amino acids: CAWSVLGTDTQYF. V usage is TRBV30 and J usage is TRBJ2-3; D gene ambiguous. The CDR3 has 13 amino acids. Germline CDR1 and CDR2: GTSNPN and SVGIG (reference sequence). V lost 0 bases and J 3 bases, leaving 7 bases between the germline ends.

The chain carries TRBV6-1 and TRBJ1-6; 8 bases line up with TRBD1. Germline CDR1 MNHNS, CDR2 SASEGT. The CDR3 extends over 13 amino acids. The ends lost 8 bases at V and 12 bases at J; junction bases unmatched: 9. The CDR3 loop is CASADRAGLPLHF. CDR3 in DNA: TGTGCCAGCGCGGACAGGGCAGGGTTACCCCTCCACTTT.

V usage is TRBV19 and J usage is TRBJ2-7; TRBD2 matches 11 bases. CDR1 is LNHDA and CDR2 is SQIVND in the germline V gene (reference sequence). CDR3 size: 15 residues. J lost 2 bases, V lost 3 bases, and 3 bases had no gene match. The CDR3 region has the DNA TGTGCCAGTAGTATTAGACTAGCGGGACCCTACGAGCAGTACTTC. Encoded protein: CASSIRLAGPYEQYF.

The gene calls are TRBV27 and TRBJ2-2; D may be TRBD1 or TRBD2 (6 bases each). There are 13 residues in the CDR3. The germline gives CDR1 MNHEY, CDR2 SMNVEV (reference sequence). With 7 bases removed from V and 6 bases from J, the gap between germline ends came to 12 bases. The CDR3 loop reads CASNLGGSGELFF. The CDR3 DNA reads TGTGCCAGCAACCTGGGGGGCTCCGGGGAGCTGTTTTTT.

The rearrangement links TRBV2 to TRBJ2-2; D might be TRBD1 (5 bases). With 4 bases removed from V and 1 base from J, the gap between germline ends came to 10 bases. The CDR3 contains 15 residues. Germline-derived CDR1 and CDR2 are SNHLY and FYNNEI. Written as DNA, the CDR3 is TGTGCCAGCAGTGCGGCAGGGATGAACACCGGGGAGCTGTTTTTT. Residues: CASSAAGMNTGELFF.

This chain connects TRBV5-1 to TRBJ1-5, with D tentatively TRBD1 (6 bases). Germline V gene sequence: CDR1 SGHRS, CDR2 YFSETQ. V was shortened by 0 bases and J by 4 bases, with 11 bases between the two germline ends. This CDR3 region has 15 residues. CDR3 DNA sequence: TGCGCCAGCAGCTTGGAACAGGGAAGGAATCAGCCCCAGCATTTT. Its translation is CASSLEQGRNQPQHF. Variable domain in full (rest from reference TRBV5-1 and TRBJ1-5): KAGVTQTPRYLIKTRGQQVTLSCSPISGHRSVSWYQQTPGQGLQFLFEYFSETQRNKGNFPGRFSGRQFSNSRSEMNVSTLELGDSALYLCASSLEQGRNQPQHFGDGTRLSIL.